This is a list of T cell receptor beta chains from one sample in a study of vaccination and CD4 T cells after COVID-19. No antigen has been identified for these receptors. Via MiXCR, TCRdb re-called the PCR reads, giving one row per CDR3 protein. The data hold about 9,000 distinct CDR3 sequences, with about 50% observed a single time. What was sequenced was CD4+ T cells from blood, cultured in vitro. Receptor source: a human donor who had recovered from COVID-19. CDR3s include the opening cysteine and the closing phenylalanine or tryptophan. A D gene is named only where the DNA matches it firmly. Some rows mark clone size as missing; the rest say once, few, many or name a class of expanded clone.

.	TRBV10-2	TRBJ1-1	few	CASSEVGTEAFF	TGCGCCAGCAGTGAGGTAGGCACTGAAGCTTTCTTT
TRBD1	TRBV12-3/TRBV12-4	TRBJ2-3	.	CASSPNRGQFGTDTQYF	TGTGCCAGCAGTCCCAACAGGGGTCAGTTTGGCACAGATACGCAGTATTTT
.	TRBV19	TRBJ2-1	.	CASKRSSGSSYNEQFF	TGTGCCTCTAAGCGGAGCTCCGGAAGCTCCTACAATGAGCAGTTCTTC
TRBD1	TRBV5-4	TRBJ1-1	.	CASSLRGTGDTEAFF	TGTGCCAGCAGCTTAAGGGGCACAGGGGATACTGAAGCTTTCTTT
TRBD1	TRBV7-2	TRBJ2-5	.	CASSSGTGEKTQYF	TGTGCCAGCAGCAGCGGGACAGGGGAGAAGACCCAGTACTTC
.	TRBV11-2	TRBJ1-2	.	CASSLATSGPTYYGYTF	TGTGCCAGCAGCTTAGCCACTTCGGGACCTACATACTATGGCTACACCTTC
.	TRBV19	TRBJ1-1	.	CASSWGKNTEAFF	TGTGCCAGTAGTTGGGGGAAAAACACTGAAGCTTTCTTT
.	TRBV20-1	TRBJ1-1	few	CSAFRDPASTEAFF	TGCAGTGCTTTCCGGGATCCCGCCTCAACTGAAGCTTTCTTT
.	TRBV7-3	TRBJ2-3	.	CASSLAGNTDTQYF	TGTGCCAGCAGCTTAGCTGGGAACACAGATACGCAGTATTTT
.	TRBV20-1	TRBJ1-1	.	CSARVSRGAVLNTEAFF	TGCAGTGCTAGGGTCTCCAGGGGAGCTGTCTTGAACACTGAAGCTTTCTTT
TRBD1	TRBV7-8	TRBJ1-2	.	CASSFGQEYGYTF	TGTGCCAGCAGCTTTGGACAGGAGTATGGCTACACCTTC
TRBD1	TRBV10-3	TRBJ1-2	.	CATYRGQGAGYTF	TGTGCCACCTACCGGGGACAGGGGGCTGGCTACACCTTC
TRBD1	TRBV11-2	TRBJ1-2	.	CASRPIAYRGDYGYTF	TGTGCCAGCAGACCGATCGCGTACAGGGGCGACTATGGCTACACCTTC
.	TRBV12-3/TRBV12-4	TRBJ1-2	.	CASSLARGLGYTF	TGTGCCAGCAGTTTAGCCAGGGGACTCGGCTACACCTTC
.	TRBV30	TRBJ1-2	few	CAWRDGHNYGYTF	TGTGCCTGGAGGGACGGACATAACTATGGCTACACCTTC
TRBD1	TRBV20-1	TRBJ1-2	.	CSARVGQAYGYTF	TGCAGTGCTAGAGTGGGACAGGCCTATGGCTACACCTTC
TRBD1	TRBV27	TRBJ1-5	.	CATTGTGGQPQHF	TGTGCCACTACCGGGACAGGGGGTCAGCCCCAGCATTTT
.	TRBV30	TRBJ2-7	.	CAWHAGRMNRDEQYF	TGTGCCTGGCATGCCGGACGAATGAATAGAGACGAGCAGTACTTC
TRBD1	TRBV20-1	TRBJ2-1	few	CSAREPGQGPHNEQFF	TGCAGTGCTAGGGAACCAGGACAGGGTCCCCACAATGAGCAGTTCTTC
.	TRBV6-1	TRBJ1-1	.	CASRERATEAFF	TGTGCCAGCAGAGAAAGAGCCACTGAAGCTTTCTTT
.	TRBV27	TRBJ1-6	few	CASSRRTQNNSPLHF	TGTGCCAGCAGTCGACGGACACAAAATAATTCACCCCTCCACTTT
.	TRBV19	TRBJ2-5	few	CASTESGSGGETQYF	TGTGCCAGTACCGAGTCGGGGTCCGGGGGCGAGACCCAGTACTTC